These 8 T cell receptor beta chains came from one sample sequenced in a study of blood T cell repertoires in COVID-19. Profiling relied on immunoSEQ multiplex PCR, and the TCRdb table lists in-frame clones only, not all of them. The sample gives over 90,000 clones, roughly 78% of which show up once; almost 7% is in the top ten. Material: peripheral blood. The receptors come from a man aged 50 to 60 with active or convalescent COVID-19.

This clone was counted only a few times. The rearrangement uses TRBV7-9 and TRBJ1-1, with 7 bases aligning to TRBD1. With V trimmed by 5 bases and J by 4 bases, 7 bases remained unmatched. Germline V lookup: CDR1 SEHNR, CDR2 FQNEAQ (reference sequence). The CDR3 spans 14 residues. This CDR3 is CASSPGQAGTEAFF. CDR3 bases: TGTGCCAGCAGCCCCGGACAGGCGGGCACTGAAGCTTTCTTT.

The rearrangement joins TRBV28 to TRBJ2-2; a possible D gene is TRBD1 (5 bases). V was pared by 6 bases and J by 2 bases, with 16 bases between. The CDR3 is 16 amino acids. Germline V lookup: CDR1 MDHEN, CDR2 SYDVKM. CDR3 residues: CASRVRGRVNTGELFF. CDR3 sequence (DNA): TGTGCCAGCAGAGTAAGGGGCAGGGTAAACACCGGGGAGCTGTTTTTT.

The rearrangement uses TRBV29-1 and TRBJ2-7, with 8 bases fitting TRBD1. From germline, CDR1 is SQVTM and CDR2 ANQGSEA. This CDR3 is 15 amino acids long. J lost 2 bases, V lost 2 bases, and 8 bases had no gene match. The DNA for the CDR3 is TGCAGCGTTGAAAGGGGCGCAGGGGGCGCCTACGAGCAGTACTTC. It specifies CSVERGAGGAYEQYF.

The chain couples TRBV11-3 to TRBJ2-2; TRBD2 aligns across 10 bases. Germline V gene sequence: CDR1 SGHNT, CDR2 YENEEA. Trimming cost V 5 bases and J 7 bases; bases outside gene matches: 4. This CDR3 contains 14 residues. CDR3 DNA sequence: TGTGCCAGCAGCCCAGCGGGGGGGATCGGGGAGCTGTTTTTT. Protein sequence: CASSPAGGIGELFF.

CDR3 nucleotide sequence: TGTGCCTGGAGTGTAAAGGGGTGGGGTGAAAAACTGTTTTTT. This codes for CAWSVKGWGEKLFF. The chain combines TRBV30 with TRBJ1-4, with TRBD1 as a possible D gene (5 bases). CDR1 and CDR2 from the germline V gene are GTSNPN and SVGIG (reference sequence). V was trimmed by 0 bases and J by 7 bases, leaving 12 bases between them. This CDR3 spans 14 amino acids.

The sample holds many counts of this clone. The rearrangement links TRBV2 to TRBJ1-1, with TRBD1 as a possible D gene (6 bases). CDR1 is SNHLY and CDR2 is FYNNEI in the germline V gene. This CDR3 contains 13 residues. The V and J ends lost 1 base and 7 bases respectively, with 10 bases between them. The CDR3 here is CASSEDRAGEAFF. The CDR3, as DNA: TGTGCCAGCAGTGAAGACAGGGCGGGTGAAGCTTTCTTT.

The chain couples TRBV30 to TRBJ2-5; 10 bases align to TRBD2. The V gene end was trimmed by 4 bases and the J gene end by 5 bases; junction bases not matched to a gene: 4. In germline, CDR1 is GTSNPN, CDR2 SVGIG (reference sequence). The CDR3 has 13 residues. The CDR3 bases are TGTGCCTGGACGGGACTAGCGTTGGAGACCCAGTACTTC. This codes for CAWTGLALETQYF.

The genes are TRBV5-1 and TRBJ2-1, with 9 bases matching TRBD1. Trimming removed 4 bases from V and 7 bases from J; junction bases left unmatched: 6. The CDR3 spans 14 residues. Looked up from germline, CDR1 is SGHRS and CDR2 is YFSETQ. The CDR3: CASSTGTGRNEQFF. DNA for the CDR3: TGCGCCAGCAGCACGGGGACAGGGAGAAATGAGCAGTTCTTC. Full variable domain (missing parts from reference TRBV5-1 and TRBJ2-1): KAGVTQTPRYLIKTRGQQVTLSCSPISGHRSVSWYQQTPGQGLQFLFEYFSETQRNKGNFPGRFSGRQFSNSRSEMNVSTLELGDSALYLCASSTGTGRNEQFFGPGTRLTVL.